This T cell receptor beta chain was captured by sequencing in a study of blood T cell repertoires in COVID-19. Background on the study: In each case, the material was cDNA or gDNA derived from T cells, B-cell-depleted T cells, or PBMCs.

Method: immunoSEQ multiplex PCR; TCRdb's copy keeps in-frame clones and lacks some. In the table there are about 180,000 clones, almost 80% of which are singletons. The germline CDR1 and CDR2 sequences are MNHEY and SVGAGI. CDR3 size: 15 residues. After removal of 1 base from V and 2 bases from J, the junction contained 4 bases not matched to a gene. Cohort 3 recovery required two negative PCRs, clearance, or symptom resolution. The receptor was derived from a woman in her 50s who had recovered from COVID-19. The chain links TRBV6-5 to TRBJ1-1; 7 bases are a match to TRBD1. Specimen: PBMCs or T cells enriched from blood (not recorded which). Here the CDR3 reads CASSYLQGTNTEAFF. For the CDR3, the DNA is TGTGCCAGCAGTTACTTACAGGGGACTAACACTGAAGCTTTCTTT.